The TCR beta chain described here comes from a study of cytomegalovirus exposure and HLA in healthy donors. The wider study: From donors who were HLA-typed, an early data release held 81 million or so unique TCRs. Regarding the study as a whole: Among immune exposure information, only CMV serostatus was available. Later on, a genetic analysis was performed. It linked a missense variant in DCLRE1C with V- and J-gene trimming of TCR beta. It was likely that a cluster of highly shared sequence variants was a sequencing artifact.

Germline V gives CDR1 SGHRS, CDR2 YFSETQ. The V gene end was trimmed by 4 bases and the J gene end by 4 bases; junction bases not matched to a gene: 10. The CDR3 totals 15 residues. Both 60 Vbeta primers and 13 Jbeta primers went into the PCR. Measured with immunoSEQ multiplex PCR; TCRdb has only the in-frame clones, and not every one. Seen here are 55,000 to 75,000 clones, 87% observed once, and the top ten hold 1.4%. Remarks on this clone: Its antigen remains unidentified.

V is TRBV5-1 and J is TRBJ1-1; TRBD1 matches 7 bases. This clonotype was sampled from a man younger than 30 in good health and CMV-seronegative. The sequenced material came from PBMCs. CDR3 sequence: CASSRDTSGGTEAFF. DNA for the CDR3: TGCGCCAGCAGCCGAGATACCTCAGGGGGCACTGAAGCTTTCTTT.